These 20 T cell receptor beta chains share one sample of origin, sequenced in a study of a mutant IDH1 vaccine in newly diagnosed glioma. The method was immunoSEQ multiplex PCR; TCRdb's version includes in-frame clones alone and lacks a portion of them. The sample carries about 98,000 clones, about 90% recorded once. Time point given: baseline, week 1 (first vaccination visit). The treatment: pre-vaccination baseline after standard-of-care therapy. The sample was PBMCs, taken from a glioma patient treated with radiotherapy, temozolomide or both. All receptors derive from a woman aged 45-59 years with glioma.

This sequence joins TRBV9 and TRBJ2-3, with TRBD1 matching over 8 bases. This CDR3 comprises 17 residues. The V and J ends lost 3 bases and 5 bases, in that order; junction bases with no gene match: 14. Germline lookup yields CDR1 SGDLS and CDR2 YYNGEE. The CDR3 loop reads CASSERTGRGTQDTQYF. Written as DNA, the CDR3 is TGTGCCAGCAGCGAGAGGACAGGGCGCGGGACACAAGATACGCAGTATTTT.

The chain employs TRBV5-4 and TRBJ2-5, with TRBD2 matching over 10 bases. Trimming removed 2 bases from V and 7 bases from J; junction bases left unmatched: 11. The CDR3 loop spans 16 amino acids. Germline CDR1 is SGHNT and CDR2 is YYREEE (reference sequence). CDR3: CASSFSSGSVLGTQYF. DNA for the CDR3: TGTGCCAGCAGCTTCTCTAGCGGGAGCGTTTTAGGGACCCAGTACTTC. The entire variable domain, with the rest obtained from reference TRBV5-4 and TRBJ2-5, is as follows: ETGVTQSPTHLIKTRGQQVTLRCSSQSGHNTVSWYQQALGQGPQFIFQYYREEENGRGNFPPRFSGLQFPNYSSELNVNALELDDSALYLCASSFSSGSVLGTQYFGPGTRLLVL.

This sequence joins TRBV6-6 and TRBJ2-2; D could derive from TRBD1 or TRBD2 (5 bases each). Germline V lookup: CDR1 MNHNY, CDR2 SVGAGI (reference sequence). The germline V and J ends were trimmed by 8 bases and 1 base, with 11 bases remaining between them. This CDR3 region has 14 residues. In nucleotides, the CDR3 is TGTGCCAGCCTGGGACGGATGAACACCGGGGAGCTGTTTTTT. Its translation is CASLGRMNTGELFF.

This chain connects TRBV21-1 to TRBJ1-4. TRBV21-1 is described as a pseudogene. There are 17 residues in the CDR3. The CDR3 is CASSKLLRKTLHEKLFF. The CDR3 DNA sequence: TGTGCCAGCAGCAAACTCCTCCGTAAGACCCTTCATGAAAAACTGTTTTTT.

This chain uses TRBV10-1 with TRBJ1-2; possible D gene TRBD1, 5 bases. The V end lost 7 bases, the J end lost 4 bases, and 10 bases lay between the germline ends. Germline CDR1 and CDR2: WNHNN and SYGVQD (reference sequence). This CDR3 is 12 amino acids long. DNA of the CDR3: TGCGCCAGCATTAGACAGCCCTATGGCTACACCTTC. Its protein product is CASIRQPYGYTF.

The chain carries TRBV5-6 and TRBJ1-6; 9 bases map to TRBD1. With V trimmed by 4 bases and J by 9 bases, 8 bases remained unmatched. The CDR3 extends over 15 amino acids. In germline, CDR1 is SGHDT, CDR2 YYEEEE. This CDR3 reads CASSAPGQGFSPLHF. DNA of the CDR3: TGTGCCAGCAGCGCGCCGGGACAGGGATTTTCACCCCTCCACTTT.

This chain joins TRBV19 and TRBJ1-1; no reliable D call. Trimming left V 5 bases short and J 2 bases short, with 3 bases between. Germline CDR1 LNHDA, CDR2 SQIVND (reference sequence). The CDR3 has 11 residues. CDR3 nucleotide sequence: TGTGCCAGTAGTCCCAACACTGAAGCTTTCTTT. As protein: CASSPNTEAFF.

The V gene is TRBV6-6, the J gene TRBJ1-5, with D possibly matching TRBD1 (5 bases). The V and J ends lost 6 bases and 6 bases respectively, with 15 bases between them. The CDR3 is made up of 14 amino acids. Per the germline V gene, CDR1 is MNHNY and CDR2 is SVGAGI (reference sequence). The CDR3 loop is CASRPGGSGQPQHF. For the CDR3, the DNA is TGTGCCAGCAGACCGGGGGGGTCGGGTCAGCCCCAGCATTTT.

Only one count was recorded for this clone. V and J are TRBV28 and TRBJ2-5, with D uncertain. CDR3 length equals 11 residues. The germline V gene has CDR1 MDHEN and CDR2 SYDVKM. V gave up 7 bases and J gave up 8 bases, with 11 bases separating them. The CDR3 sequence is CASTSDGTQYF. The CDR3 DNA sequence: TGTGCCAGCACCTCGGACGGCACCCAGTACTTC. The complete variable domain, with remaining parts taken from reference TRBV28 and TRBJ2-5, reads DVKVTQSSRYLVKRTGEKVFLECVQDMDHENMFWYRQDPGLGLRLIYFSYDVKMKEKGDIPEGYSVSREKKERFSLILESASTNQTSMYLCASTSDGTQYFGPGTRLLVL.

This clone showed up just once. This chain links TRBV19 with TRBJ2-7, with a weak D call TRBD1 (5 bases). CDR3 length: 16 amino acids. From germline, CDR1 is LNHDA and CDR2 SQIVND (reference sequence). V was trimmed by 4 bases and J by 4 bases, leaving 20 bases between them. The CDR3 DNA reads as TGTGCCAGTAGTACCTCCCTAGGGGCGCCGGGTTACGAGCAGTACTTC. It codes for CASSTSLGAPGYEQYF.

The rearrangement links TRBV6-6 to TRBJ1-2; 7 bases line up with TRBD1. V dropped 4 bases and J dropped 1; count of bases not matched to a gene: 3. The germline CDR1 and CDR2 sequences are MNHNY and SVGAGI (reference sequence). The CDR3 loop spans 14 amino acids. CDR3: CASSWQGDNYGYTF. The CDR3, as DNA: TGTGCCAGCAGTTGGCAGGGGGATAACTATGGCTACACCTTC.

V usage is TRBV5-6 and J usage is TRBJ2-2; D unclear. Germline values: CDR1 SGHDT, CDR2 YYEEEE. Between the trimmed V and J ends, which lost 2 bases and 6 bases, there was a span of 11 bases. The CDR3 contains 14 residues. This CDR3 reads CASSFGVLPGELFF. The CDR3 coding sequence is TGTGCCAGCAGCTTCGGCGTTTTGCCCGGGGAGCTGTTTTTT.

The rearrangement links TRBV6-6 to TRBJ2-1; 10 positions match TRBD2. Germline CDR1 and CDR2: MNHNY and SVGAGI (reference sequence). With 5 bases clipped from V and 4 bases from J, the junction kept 5 bases outside the gene matches. The CDR3 has 15 amino acids. The CDR3 sequence: CASSKREGLYNEQFF. In nucleotides, the CDR3 is TGTGCCAGCAGTAAGCGGGAGGGCCTTTACAATGAGCAGTTCTTC.

The chain uses TRBV19 and TRBJ2-5, with TRBD2 matching over 7 bases. Germline V gives CDR1 LNHDA, CDR2 SQIVND (reference sequence). CDR3 size: 14 residues. V was clipped by 6 bases and J by 11 bases; unmatched bases: 15. CDR3 residues: CASSPSGDWFGQYF. As DNA, the CDR3 is TGTGCCAGTAGCCCCAGCGGGGATTGGTTCGGGCAGTACTTC.

The chain employs TRBV7-2 and TRBJ2-5, with D possibly TRBD2 on 5 matching bases. The CDR3 contains 13 residues. Trimming removed 1 base at V and 7 bases at J, with 10 bases between. In germline, CDR1 is SGHTA, CDR2 FQGNSA. CDR3 bases: TGTGCCAGCAGCTTAGACGGGGATGGGACCCAGTACTTC. Amino acids: CASSLDGDGTQYF.

This clone has just one count. V usage is TRBV4-1 and J usage is TRBJ2-1, with D possibly matching TRBD2 (5 bases). V was trimmed by 0 bases and J by 12 bases, leaving 12 bases between them. This CDR3 has 13 residues. Germline loops: CDR1 MGHRA, CDR2 YSYEKL. CDR3: CASSQDRGLGQFF. The DNA of the CDR3 is TGCGCCAGCAGCCAAGATCGCGGGCTCGGGCAGTTCTTC.

V and J are TRBV19 and TRBJ2-3; 8 bases line up with TRBD2. The length of the CDR3 is 15 residues. From germline, CDR1 is LNHDA and CDR2 SQIVND (reference sequence). The trim removed 6 bases at V and 2 bases at J, leaving 7 bases unmatched. CDR3 sequence (DNA): TGTGCCAGTAGATCCGTAGCGGGAAACACAGATACGCAGTATTTT. It translates to CASRSVAGNTDTQYF.

This clone was observed a few times. The chain has TRBV29-1 and TRBJ1-1, with TRBD1 matching 7 bases. Germline V gene sequence: CDR1 SQVTM, CDR2 ANQGSEA. The CDR3 has 12 residues. The CDR3 region has the DNA TGCAGTGGGACAGATATGAACACTGAAGCTTTCTTT. Translation gives CSGTDMNTEAFF.

The chain employs TRBV5-1 and TRBJ2-3, with D possibly being TRBD1 (6 bases). The germline V gene has CDR1 SGHRS and CDR2 YFSETQ. V was clipped by 4 bases and J by 7 bases, with 19 bases between them. This CDR3 has 15 amino acids. CDR3 nucleotides: TGCGCCAGCAGCCCATGGCGGTCAGGGGTACATACGCAGTATTTT. Translation gives CASSPWRSGVHTQYF.

The chain uses TRBV15 and TRBJ1-1; 9 nucleotides agree with TRBD1. The CDR3 totals 13 residues. Germline values: CDR1 LNHNV, CDR2 YYDKDF (reference sequence). V lost 1 base and J lost 12; bases outside the gene matches: 6. For the CDR3, the DNA is TGTGCCACCAGCAGAGTGGAGGACAGGGGCTCTTTCTTT. This gives the protein CATSRVEDRGSFF.